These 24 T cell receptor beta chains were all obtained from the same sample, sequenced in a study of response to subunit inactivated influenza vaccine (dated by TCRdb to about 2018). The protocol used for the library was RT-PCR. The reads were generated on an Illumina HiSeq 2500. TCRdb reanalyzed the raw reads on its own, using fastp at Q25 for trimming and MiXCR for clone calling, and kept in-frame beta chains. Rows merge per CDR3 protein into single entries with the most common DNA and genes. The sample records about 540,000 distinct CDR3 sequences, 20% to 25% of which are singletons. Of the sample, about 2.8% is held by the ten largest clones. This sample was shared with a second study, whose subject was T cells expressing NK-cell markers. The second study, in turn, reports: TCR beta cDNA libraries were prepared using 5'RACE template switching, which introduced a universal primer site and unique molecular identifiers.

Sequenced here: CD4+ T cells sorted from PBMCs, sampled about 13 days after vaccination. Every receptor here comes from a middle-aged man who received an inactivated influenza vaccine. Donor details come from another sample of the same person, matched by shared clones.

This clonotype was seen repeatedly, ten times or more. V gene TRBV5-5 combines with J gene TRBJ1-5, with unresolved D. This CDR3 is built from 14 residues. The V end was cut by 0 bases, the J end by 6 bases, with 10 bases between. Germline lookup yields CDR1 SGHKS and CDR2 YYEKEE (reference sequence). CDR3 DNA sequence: TGTGCCAGCAGCTTGGATGGGCGAGGTCAGCCCCAGCATTTT. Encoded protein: CASSLDGRGQPQHF.

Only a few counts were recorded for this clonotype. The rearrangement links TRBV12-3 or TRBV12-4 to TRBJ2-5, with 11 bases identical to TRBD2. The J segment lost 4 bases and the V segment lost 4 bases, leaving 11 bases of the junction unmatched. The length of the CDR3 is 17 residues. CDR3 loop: CASSSNFVAGGSETQYF. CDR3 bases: TGTGCCAGCAGTTCCAACTTCGTAGCGGGGGGGTCAGAGACCCAGTACTTC.

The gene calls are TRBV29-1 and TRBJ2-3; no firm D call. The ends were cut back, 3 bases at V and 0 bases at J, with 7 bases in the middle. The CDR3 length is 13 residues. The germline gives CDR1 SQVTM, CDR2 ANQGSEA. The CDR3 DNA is TGCAGCGTTGACCTCTCTAGCACAGATACGCAGTATTTT. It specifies CSVDLSSTDTQYF.

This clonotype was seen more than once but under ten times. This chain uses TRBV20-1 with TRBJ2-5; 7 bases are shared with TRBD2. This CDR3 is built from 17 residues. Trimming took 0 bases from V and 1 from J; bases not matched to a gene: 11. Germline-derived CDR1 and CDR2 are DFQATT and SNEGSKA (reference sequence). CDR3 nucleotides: TGCAGTGCTAGAGATTATCGTCGCTTAGCGGGCCAAGAGACCCAGTACTTC. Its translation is CSARDYRRLAGQETQYF.

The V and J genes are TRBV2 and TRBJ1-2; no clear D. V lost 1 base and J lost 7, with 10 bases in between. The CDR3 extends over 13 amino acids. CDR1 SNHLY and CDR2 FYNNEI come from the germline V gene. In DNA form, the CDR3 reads TGTGCCAGCAGTGAAGGCCCCATGGGTGGCTACACCTTC. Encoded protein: CASSEGPMGGYTF.

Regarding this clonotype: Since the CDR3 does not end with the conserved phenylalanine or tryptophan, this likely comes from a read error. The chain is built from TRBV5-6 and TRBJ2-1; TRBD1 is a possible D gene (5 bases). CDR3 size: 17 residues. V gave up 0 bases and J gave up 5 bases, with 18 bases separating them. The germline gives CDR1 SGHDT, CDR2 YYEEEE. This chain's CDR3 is CASSLAWGTTTNNEQFI. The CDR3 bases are TGTGCCAGCAGCTTGGCTTGGGGCACTACAACGAACAATGAGCAGTTCATC.

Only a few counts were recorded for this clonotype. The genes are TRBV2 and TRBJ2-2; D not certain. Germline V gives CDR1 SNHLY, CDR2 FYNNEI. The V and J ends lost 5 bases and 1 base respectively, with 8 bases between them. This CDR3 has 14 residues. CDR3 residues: CASSPDQNTGELFF. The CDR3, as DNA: TGTGCCAGCAGTCCGGACCAGAACACCGGGGAGCTGTTTTTT.

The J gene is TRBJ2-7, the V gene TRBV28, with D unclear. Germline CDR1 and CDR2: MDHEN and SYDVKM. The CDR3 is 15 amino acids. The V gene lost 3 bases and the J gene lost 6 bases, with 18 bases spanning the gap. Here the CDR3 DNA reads TGTGCCAGCAGTTTTCCAGGTCTGGTCGCATCCGAGCAGTACTTC. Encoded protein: CASSFPGLVASEQYF.

CDR3 loop: CAWRRQGGTGELFF. In DNA, the CDR3 is TGTGCCTGGAGAAGACAGGGGGGAACCGGGGAGCTGTTTTTT. The chain links TRBV30 to TRBJ2-2; 9 nucleotides align to TRBD1. This CDR3 is 14 amino acids long. After removal of 3 bases from V and 5 bases from J, the junction contained 4 bases not matched to a gene. Germline assignment: CDR1 GTSNPN and CDR2 SVGIG (reference sequence).

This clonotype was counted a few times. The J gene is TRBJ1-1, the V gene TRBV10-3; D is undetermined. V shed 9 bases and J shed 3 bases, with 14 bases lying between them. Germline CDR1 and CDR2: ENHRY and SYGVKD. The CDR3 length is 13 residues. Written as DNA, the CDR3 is TGTGCCATTGGGTCGAGGGATTACACTGAAGCTTTCTTT. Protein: CAIGSRDYTEAFF.

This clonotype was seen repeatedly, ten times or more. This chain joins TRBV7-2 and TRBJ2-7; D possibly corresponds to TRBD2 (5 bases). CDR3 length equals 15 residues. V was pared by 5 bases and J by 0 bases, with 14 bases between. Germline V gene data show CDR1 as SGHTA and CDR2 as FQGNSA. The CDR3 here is CASSPAPGYSYEQYF. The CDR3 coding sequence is TGTGCCAGCAGCCCCGCTCCGGGATACTCCTACGAGCAGTACTTC.

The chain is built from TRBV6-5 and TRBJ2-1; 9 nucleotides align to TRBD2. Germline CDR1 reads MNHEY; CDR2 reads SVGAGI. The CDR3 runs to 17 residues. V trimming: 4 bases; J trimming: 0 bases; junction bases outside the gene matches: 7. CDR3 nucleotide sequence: TGTGCCAGCAGTTTGGTTGGCGGGGGGGGCTCCTACAATGAGCAGTTCTTC. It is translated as CASSLVGGGGSYNEQFF.

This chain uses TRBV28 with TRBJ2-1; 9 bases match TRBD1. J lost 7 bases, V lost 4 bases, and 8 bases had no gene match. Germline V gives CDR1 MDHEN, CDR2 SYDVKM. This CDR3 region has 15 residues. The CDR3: CASSSLGQGGNEQFF. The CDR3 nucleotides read TGTGCCAGCAGTTCCTTGGGACAGGGCGGAAATGAGCAGTTCTTC.

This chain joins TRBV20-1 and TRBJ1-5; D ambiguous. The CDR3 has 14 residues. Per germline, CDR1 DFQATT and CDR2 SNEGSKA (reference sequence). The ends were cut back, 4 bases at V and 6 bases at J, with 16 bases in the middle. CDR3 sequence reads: CSAKPRKSPQPQHF. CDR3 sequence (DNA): TGCAGTGCTAAGCCGAGGAAGAGTCCTCAGCCCCAGCATTTT.

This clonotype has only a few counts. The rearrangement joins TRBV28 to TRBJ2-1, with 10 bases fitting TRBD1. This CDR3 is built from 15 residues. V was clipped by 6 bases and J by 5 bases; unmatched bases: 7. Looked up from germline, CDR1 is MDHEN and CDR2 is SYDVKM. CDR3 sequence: CASRQTGGFHNEQFF. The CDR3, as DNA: TGTGCCAGCAGACAGACAGGGGGCTTCCACAATGAGCAGTTCTTC.

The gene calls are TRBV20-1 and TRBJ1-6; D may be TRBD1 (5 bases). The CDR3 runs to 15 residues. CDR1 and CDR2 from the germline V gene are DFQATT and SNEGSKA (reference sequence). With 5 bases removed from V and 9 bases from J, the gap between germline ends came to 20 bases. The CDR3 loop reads CSASEGAGTGSPLHF. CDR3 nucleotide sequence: TGCAGTGCTTCAGAGGGAGCGGGGACGGGTTCACCCCTCCACTTT.

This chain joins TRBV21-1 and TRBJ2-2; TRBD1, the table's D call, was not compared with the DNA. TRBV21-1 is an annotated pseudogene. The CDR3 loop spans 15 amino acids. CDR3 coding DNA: TGTGCCAGCAGCAAAGAATCCGGGTTCAGCGGGGAGCTGTTTTTT. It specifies CASSKESGFSGELFF.

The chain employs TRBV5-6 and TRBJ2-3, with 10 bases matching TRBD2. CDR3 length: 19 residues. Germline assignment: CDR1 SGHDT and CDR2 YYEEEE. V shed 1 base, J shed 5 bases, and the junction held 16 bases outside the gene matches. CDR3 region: CASSLLAGGPGTHGDTQYF. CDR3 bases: TGTGCCAGCAGCTTGTTAGCGGGGGGACCTGGCACACACGGAGATACGCAGTATTTT.

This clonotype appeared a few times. Written as DNA, the CDR3 is TGTGCCAGCAGTCTAAGGGTAAATACGCAGTATTTT. It is translated as CASSLRVNTQYF. The chain recombines TRBV2 with TRBJ2-3; D not certain. The CDR3 sequence is 12 residues long. Germline lookup yields CDR1 SNHLY and CDR2 FYNNEI. V lost 5 bases and J lost 7, with 10 bases in between.

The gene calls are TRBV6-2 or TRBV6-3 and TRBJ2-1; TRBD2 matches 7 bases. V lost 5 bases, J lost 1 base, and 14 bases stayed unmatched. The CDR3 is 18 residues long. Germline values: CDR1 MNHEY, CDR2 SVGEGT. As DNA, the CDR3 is TGTGCCAGCAGTGGCGGGAGTTTTGAAGTGAGGTCCTACAATGAGCAGTTCTTC. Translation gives CASSGGSFEVRSYNEQFF.

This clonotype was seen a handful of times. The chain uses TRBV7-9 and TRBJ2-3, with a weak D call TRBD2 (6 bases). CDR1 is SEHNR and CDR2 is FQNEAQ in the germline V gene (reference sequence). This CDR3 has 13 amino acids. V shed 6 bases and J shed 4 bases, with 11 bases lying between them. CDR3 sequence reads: CASSRAGSDTQYF. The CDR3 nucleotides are TGTGCCAGCAGTCGGGCGGGGTCAGATACGCAGTATTTT.

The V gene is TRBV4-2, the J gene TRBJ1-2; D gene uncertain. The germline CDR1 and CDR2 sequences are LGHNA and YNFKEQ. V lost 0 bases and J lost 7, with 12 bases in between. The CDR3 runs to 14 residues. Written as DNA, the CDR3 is TGTGCCAGCAGCCAAGACGAGAGACTGGGTGGCTACACCTTC. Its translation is CASSQDERLGGYTF.

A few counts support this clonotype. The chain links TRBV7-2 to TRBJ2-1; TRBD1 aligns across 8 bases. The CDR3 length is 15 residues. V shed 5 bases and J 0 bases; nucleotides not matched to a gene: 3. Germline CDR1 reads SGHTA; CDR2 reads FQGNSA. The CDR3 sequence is CASSGQGVSYNEQFF. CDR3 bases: TGTGCCAGCAGCGGACAGGGCGTCTCCTACAATGAGCAGTTCTTC.

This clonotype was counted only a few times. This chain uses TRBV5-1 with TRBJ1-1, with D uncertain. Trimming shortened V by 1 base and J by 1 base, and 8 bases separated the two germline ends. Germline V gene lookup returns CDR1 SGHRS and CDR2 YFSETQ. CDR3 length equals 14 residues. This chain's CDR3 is CASSLRAANTEAFF. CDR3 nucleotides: TGCGCCAGCAGCTTGAGGGCAGCGAACACTGAAGCTTTCTTT.